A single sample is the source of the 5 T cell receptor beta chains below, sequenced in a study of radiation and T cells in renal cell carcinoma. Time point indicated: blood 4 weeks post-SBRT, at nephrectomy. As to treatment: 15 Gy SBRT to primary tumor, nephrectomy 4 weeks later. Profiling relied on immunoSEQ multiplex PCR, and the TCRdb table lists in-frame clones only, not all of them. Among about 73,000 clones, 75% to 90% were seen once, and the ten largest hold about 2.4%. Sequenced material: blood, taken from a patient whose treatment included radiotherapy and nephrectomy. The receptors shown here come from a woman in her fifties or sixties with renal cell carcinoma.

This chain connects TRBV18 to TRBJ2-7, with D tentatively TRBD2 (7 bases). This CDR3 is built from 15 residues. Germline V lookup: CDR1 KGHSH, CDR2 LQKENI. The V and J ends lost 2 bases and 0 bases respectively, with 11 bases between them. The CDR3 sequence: CASSPAGALSYEQYF. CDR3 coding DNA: TGTGCCAGCTCACCAGCGGGGGCCCTCTCCTACGAGCAGTACTTC.

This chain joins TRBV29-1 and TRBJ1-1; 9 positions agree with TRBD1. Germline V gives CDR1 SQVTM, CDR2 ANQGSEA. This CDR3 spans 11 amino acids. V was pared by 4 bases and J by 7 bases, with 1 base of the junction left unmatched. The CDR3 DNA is TGCAGCGTTGTGACAGGGGGTGAAGCTTTCTTT. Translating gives CSVVTGGEAFF. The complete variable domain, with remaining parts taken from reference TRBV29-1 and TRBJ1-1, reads SAVISQKPSRDICQRGTSLTIQCQVDSQVTMMFWYRQQPGQSLTLIATANQGSEATYESGFVIDKFPISRPNLTFSTLTVSNMSPEDSSIYLCSVVTGGEAFFGQGTRLTVV.

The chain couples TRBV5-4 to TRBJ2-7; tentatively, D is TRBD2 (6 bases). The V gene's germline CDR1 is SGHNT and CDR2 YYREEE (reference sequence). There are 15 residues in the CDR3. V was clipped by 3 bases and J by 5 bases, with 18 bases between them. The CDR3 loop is CASSSNPAGSNEQYF. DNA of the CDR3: TGTGCCAGCAGCTCTAATCCGGCCGGGAGCAACGAGCAGTACTTC.

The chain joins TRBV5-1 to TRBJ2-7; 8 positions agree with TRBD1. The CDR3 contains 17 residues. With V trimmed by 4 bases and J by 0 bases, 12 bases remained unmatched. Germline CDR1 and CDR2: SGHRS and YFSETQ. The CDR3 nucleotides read TGCGCCAGCAGCGCCGGGACAGGTTATCCACACTCCTACGAGCAGTACTTC. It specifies CASSAGTGYPHSYEQYF. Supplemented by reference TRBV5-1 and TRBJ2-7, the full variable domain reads KAGVTQTPRYLIKTRGQQVTLSCSPISGHRSVSWYQQTPGQGLQFLFEYFSETQRNKGNFPGRFSGRQFSNSRSEMNVSTLELGDSALYLCASSAGTGYPHSYEQYFGPGTRLTVT.

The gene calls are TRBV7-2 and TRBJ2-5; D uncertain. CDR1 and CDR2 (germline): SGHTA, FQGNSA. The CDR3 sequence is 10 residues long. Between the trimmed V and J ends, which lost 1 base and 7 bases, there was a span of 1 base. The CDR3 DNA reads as TGTGCCAGCAGCTTAGGGACCCAGTACTTC. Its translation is CASSLGTQYF.